Sequencing of this T cell receptor (beta chain) was carried out in a study of cytomegalovirus exposure and HLA in healthy donors. Notes on the study in general: The sole available immune exposure information was CMV serostatus. Later analysis identified a missense DCLRE1C variant that was linked to TCR beta V- and J-gene trimming.

To note about this clone: What it binds is not known.

The CDR3 runs to 16 residues. CDR1 LGHNA and CDR2 YNFKEQ come from the germline V gene. Trimming at V came to 2 bases and at J to 9 bases, leaving 9 bases not matched to a gene. PCR was performed using 60 Vbeta and 13 Jbeta primers. Libraries were prepared by immunoSEQ multiplex PCR; TCRdb keeps only in-frame clonotypes and omits some of them. With 100,000 to 150,000 clones in the sample, the ten largest clones hold roughly 2.5%. Sequencing was carried out using PBMCs. The receptor's source is a man aged 25-45 years in good health and CMV-seronegative. The chain joins TRBV4-2 to TRBJ2-2; the match to TRBD2 covers 10 bases. The CDR3 is CASSQYSGRANRELFF. In DNA form, the CDR3 reads TGTGCCAGCAGCCAATACAGCGGGAGGGCCAACAGGGAGCTGTTTTTT.